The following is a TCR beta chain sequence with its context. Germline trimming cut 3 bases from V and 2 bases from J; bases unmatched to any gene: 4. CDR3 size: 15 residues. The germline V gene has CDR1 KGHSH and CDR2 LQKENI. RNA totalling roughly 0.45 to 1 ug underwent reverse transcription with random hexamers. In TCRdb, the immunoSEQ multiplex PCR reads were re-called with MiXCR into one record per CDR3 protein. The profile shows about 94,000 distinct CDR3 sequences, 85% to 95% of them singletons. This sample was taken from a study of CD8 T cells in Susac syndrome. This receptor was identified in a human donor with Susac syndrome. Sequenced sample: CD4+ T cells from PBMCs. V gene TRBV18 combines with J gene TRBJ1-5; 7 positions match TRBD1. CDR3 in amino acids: CASSPRQGGNQPQHF. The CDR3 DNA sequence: TGTGCCAGCTCACCCCGACAGGGTGGCAATCAGCCCCAGCATTTT.